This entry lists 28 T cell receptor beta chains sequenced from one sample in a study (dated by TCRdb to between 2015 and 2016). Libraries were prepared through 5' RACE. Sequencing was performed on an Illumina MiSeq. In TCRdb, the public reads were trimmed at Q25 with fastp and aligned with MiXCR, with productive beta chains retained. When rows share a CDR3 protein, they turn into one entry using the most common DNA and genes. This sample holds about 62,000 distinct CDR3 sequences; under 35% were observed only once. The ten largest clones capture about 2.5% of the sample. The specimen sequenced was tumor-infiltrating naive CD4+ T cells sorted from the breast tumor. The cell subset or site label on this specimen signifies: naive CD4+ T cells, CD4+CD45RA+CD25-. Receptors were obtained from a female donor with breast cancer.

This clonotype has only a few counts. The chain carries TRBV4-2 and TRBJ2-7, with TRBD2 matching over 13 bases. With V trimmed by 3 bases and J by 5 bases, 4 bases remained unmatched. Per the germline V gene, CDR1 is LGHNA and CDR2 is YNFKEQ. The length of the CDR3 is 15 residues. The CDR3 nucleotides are TGTGCCAGCAGCCATACTAGCGGGAGGGACAACGAGCAGTACTTC. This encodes CASSHTSGRDNEQYF.

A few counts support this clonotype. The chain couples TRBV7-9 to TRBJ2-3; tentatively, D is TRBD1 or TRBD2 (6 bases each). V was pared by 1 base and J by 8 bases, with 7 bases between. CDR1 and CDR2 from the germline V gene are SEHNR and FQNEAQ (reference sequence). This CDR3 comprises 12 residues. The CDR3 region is CASSLEGGTQYF. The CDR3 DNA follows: TGTGCCAGCAGCTTAGAGGGGGGTACGCAGTATTTT.

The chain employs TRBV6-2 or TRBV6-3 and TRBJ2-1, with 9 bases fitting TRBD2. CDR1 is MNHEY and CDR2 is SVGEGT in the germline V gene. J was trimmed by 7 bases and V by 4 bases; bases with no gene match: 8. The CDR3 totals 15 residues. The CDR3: CASSSPSGIVNEQFF. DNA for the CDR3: TGTGCCAGCAGTTCCCCTAGCGGGATAGTGAATGAGCAGTTCTTC.

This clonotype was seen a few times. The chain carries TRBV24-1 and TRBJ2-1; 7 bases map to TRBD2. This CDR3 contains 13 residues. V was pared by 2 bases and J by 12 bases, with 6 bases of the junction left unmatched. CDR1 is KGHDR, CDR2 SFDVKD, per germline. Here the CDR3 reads CATSDWGGIGQFF. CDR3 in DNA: TGTGCCACCAGTGATTGGGGAGGGATAGGGCAGTTCTTC.

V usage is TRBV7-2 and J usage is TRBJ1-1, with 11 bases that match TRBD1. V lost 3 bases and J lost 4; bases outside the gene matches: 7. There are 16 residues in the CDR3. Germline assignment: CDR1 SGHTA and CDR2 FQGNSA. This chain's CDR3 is CASSFGFGTGGTEAFF. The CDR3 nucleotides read TGTGCCAGCAGCTTTGGATTCGGGACAGGGGGCACTGAAGCTTTCTTT.

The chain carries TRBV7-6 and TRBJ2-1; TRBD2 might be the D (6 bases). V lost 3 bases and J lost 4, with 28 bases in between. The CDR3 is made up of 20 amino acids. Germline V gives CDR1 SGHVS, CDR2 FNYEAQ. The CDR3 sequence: CASSFPLRAEGSMGYNEQFF. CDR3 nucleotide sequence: TGTGCCAGCAGCTTTCCCCTTAGGGCGGAGGGTTCGATGGGGTACAATGAGCAGTTCTTC.

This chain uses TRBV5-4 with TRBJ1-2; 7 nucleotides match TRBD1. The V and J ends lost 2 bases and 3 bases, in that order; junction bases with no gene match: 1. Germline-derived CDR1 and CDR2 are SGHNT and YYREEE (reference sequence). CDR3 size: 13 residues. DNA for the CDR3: TGTGCCAGCAGCTTCACAGGGGACTATGGCTACACCTTC. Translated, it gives CASSFTGDYGYTF.

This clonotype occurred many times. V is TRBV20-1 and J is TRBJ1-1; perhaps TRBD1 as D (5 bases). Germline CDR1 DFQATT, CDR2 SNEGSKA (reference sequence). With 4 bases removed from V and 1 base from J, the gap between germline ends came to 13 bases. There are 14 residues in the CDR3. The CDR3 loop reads CSAKTPGTNTEAFF. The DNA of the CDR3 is TGCAGTGCTAAGACCCCGGGGACGAACACTGAAGCTTTCTTT.

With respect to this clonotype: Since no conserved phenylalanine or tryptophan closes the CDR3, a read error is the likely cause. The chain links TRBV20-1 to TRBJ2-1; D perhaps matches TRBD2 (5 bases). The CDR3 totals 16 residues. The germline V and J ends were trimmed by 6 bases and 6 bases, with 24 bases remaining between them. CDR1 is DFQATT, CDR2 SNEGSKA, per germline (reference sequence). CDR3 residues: CSATPLLPSEGNEQFS. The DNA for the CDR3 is TGCAGTGCGACGCCACTCCTGCCCAGCGAGGGCAATGAGCAGTTCTCC.

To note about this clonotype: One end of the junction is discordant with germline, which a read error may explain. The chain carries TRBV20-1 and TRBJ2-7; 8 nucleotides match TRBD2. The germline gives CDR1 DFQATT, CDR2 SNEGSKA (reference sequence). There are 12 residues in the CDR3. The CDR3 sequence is CSARVAGGEQYF. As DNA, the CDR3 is TGCAGTGCCAGAGTGGCGGGGGGCGAGCAGTACTTC.

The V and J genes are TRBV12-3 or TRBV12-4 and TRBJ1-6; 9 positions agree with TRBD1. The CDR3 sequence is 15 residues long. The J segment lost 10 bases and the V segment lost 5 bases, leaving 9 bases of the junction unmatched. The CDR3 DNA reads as TGTGCCAGCAGTCCGGGACAGGGTCTTTGGTCACCCCTCCACTTT. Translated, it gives CASSPGQGLWSPLHF.

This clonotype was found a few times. The CDR3 sequence is CSARRDLNEKLFF. In nucleotides, the CDR3 is TGCAGTGCTCGCCGGGACTTGAATGAAAAACTGTTTTTT. This rearrangement joins TRBV20-1 to TRBJ1-4; D may be TRBD1 (5 bases). The germline V and J ends were trimmed by 5 bases and 5 bases, with 12 bases remaining between them. Germline CDR1 is DFQATT and CDR2 is SNEGSKA (reference sequence). The CDR3 runs to 13 residues.

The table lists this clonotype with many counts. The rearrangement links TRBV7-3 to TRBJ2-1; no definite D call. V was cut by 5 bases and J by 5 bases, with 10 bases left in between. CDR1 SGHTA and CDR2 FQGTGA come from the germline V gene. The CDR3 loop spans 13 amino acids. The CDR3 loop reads CASSQERNNEQFF. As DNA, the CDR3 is TGTGCCAGCAGCCAAGAGCGTAACAATGAGCAGTTCTTC. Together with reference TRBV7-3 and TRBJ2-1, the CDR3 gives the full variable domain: GAGVSQTPSNKVTEKGKYVELRCDPISGHTALYWYRQSLGQGPEFLIYFQGTGAADDSGLPNDRFFAVRPEGSVSTLKIQRTERGDSAVYLCASSQERNNEQFFGPGTRLTVL.

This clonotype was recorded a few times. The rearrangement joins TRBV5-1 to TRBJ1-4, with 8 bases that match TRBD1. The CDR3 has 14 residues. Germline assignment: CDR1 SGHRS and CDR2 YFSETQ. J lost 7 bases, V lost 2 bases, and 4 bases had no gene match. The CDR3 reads CASSFGTGREKLFF. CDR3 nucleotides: TGCGCCAGCAGCTTTGGGACAGGACGTGAAAAACTGTTTTTT. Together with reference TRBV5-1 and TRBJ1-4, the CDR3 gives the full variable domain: KAGVTQTPRYLIKTRGQQVTLSCSPISGHRSVSWYQQTPGQGLQFLFEYFSETQRNKGNFPGRFSGRQFSNSRSEMNVSTLELGDSALYLCASSFGTGREKLFFGSGTQLSVL.

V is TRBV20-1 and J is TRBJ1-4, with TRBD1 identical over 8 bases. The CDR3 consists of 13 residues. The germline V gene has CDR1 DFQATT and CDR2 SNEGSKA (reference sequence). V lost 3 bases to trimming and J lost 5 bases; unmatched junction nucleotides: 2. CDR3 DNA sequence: TGCAGTGCTAGGACAGGGGTAAATGAAAAACTGTTTTTT. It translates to CSARTGVNEKLFF.

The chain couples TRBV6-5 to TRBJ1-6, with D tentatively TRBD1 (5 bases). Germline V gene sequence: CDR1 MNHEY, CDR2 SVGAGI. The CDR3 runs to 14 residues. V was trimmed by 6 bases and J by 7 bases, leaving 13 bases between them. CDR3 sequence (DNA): TGTGCCAGCAGGGACAACGCCGGAAATTCACCCCTCCACTTT. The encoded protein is CASRDNAGNSPLHF.

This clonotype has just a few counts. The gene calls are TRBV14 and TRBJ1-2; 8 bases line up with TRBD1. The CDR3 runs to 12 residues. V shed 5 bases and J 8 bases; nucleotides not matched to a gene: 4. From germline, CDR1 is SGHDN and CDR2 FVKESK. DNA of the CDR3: TGTGCCAGCAGCGACAGGGGACGGGGCTACACCTTC. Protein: CASSDRGRGYTF.

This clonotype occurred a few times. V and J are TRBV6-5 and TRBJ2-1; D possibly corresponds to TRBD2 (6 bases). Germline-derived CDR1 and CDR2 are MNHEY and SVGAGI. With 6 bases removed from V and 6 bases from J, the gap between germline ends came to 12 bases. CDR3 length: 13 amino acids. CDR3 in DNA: TGTGCCAGCAGACGCCCGACTAGCAATGAGCAGTTCTTC. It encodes CASRRPTSNEQFF.

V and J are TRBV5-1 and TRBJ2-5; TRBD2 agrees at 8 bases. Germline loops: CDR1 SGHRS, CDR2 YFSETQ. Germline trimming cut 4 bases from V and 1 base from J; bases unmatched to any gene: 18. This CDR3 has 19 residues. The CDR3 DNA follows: TGCGCCAGCAGCACAGACAACCCAACTAGCGGTAGACCCCAAGAGACCCAGTACTTC. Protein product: CASSTDNPTSGRPQETQYF.

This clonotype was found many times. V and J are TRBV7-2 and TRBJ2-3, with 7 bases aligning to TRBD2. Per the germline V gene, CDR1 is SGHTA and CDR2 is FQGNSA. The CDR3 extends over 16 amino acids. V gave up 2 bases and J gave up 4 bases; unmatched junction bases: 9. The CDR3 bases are TGTGCCAGCAGCTTAACCACGGGAGGTGGAGCAGATACGCAGTATTTT. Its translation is CASSLTTGGGADTQYF.

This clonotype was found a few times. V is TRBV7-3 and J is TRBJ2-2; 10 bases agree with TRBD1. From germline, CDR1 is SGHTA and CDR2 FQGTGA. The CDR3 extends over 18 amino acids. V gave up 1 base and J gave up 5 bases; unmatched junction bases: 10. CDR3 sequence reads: CASSLSQRQGASTGELFF. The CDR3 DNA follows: TGTGCCAGCAGCTTAAGTCAAAGACAGGGGGCGTCGACCGGGGAGCTGTTTTTT.

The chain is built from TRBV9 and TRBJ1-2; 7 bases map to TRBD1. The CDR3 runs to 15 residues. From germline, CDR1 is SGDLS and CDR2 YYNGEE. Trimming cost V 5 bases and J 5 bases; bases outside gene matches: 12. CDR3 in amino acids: CASSPGTEPWYGYTF. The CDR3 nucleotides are TGTGCCAGCAGTCCCGGGACAGAACCTTGGTATGGCTACACCTTC.

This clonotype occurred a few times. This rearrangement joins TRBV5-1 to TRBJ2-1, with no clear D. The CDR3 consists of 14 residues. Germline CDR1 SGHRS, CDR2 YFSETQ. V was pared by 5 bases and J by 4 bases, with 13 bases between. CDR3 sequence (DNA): TGCGCCAGCAGTAGTGGCTCGGCTTACAATGAGCAGTTCTTC. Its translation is CASSSGSAYNEQFF.

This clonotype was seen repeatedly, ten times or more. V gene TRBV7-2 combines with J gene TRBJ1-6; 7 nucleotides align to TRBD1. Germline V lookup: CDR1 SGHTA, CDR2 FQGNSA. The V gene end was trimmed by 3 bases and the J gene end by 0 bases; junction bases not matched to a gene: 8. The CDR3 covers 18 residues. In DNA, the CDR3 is TGTGCCAGCAGCTTGGCTCTCCAGGGGGGCTCCTATAATTCACCCCTCCACTTT. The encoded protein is CASSLALQGGSYNSPLHF.

The CDR3 DNA follows: TGTGCCAGGAAAAGGACAGAGATGAACACTGAAGCTTTCTTT. This encodes CARKRTEMNTEAFF. This chain joins TRBV21-1 and TRBJ1-1; TRBD1, as called in the table, went unchecked against the DNA. TRBV21-1 is a recognized pseudogene. This CDR3 is 14 amino acids long.

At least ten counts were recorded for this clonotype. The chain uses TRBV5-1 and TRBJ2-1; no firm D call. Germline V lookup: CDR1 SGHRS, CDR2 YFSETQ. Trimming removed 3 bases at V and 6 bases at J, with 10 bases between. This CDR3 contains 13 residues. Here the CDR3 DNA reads TGCGCCAGCAGCTCAGTCAAGGGCAATGAGCAGTTCTTC. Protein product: CASSSVKGNEQFF.

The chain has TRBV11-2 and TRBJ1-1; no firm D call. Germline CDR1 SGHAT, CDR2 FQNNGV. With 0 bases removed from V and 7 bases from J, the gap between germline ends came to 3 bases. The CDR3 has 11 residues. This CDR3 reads CASSLDLEAFF. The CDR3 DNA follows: TGTGCCAGCAGCTTAGACCTTGAAGCTTTCTTT.

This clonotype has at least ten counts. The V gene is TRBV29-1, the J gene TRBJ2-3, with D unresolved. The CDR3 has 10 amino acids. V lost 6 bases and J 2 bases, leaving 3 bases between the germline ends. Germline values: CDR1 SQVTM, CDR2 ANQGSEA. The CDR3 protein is CSVNTDTQYF. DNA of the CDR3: TGCAGCGTCAACACAGATACGCAGTATTTT.